The 18 T cell receptor beta chains presented below share a single source sample, sequenced in a study of T cell responses to AZD1222 COVID-19 vaccine (dated by TCRdb to about 2021). The protocol used for the library was the immunoSEQ multiplex PCR assay. TCRdb limited this immuneACCESS table to in-frame rearrangements with V and J called. A share of clones is missing; checked studies link under half to unresolved V genes, and the rest is unexplained. This sample is represented by approximately 190,000 clones; over 70% of them were singletons. Of the sample, 2.5% to 3% is held by the ten largest clones. Per the publication, the time point label means: baseline before first vaccination. Sample treatment or condition, as interpreted from the label and publication: meningococcal conjugate vaccine given as trial control. The material sequenced was peripheral blood, taken on day 0 of MenACWY control vaccination. Receptors originate from an adult in good health.

The V gene is TRBV28, the J gene TRBJ2-7; D call uncertain. Germline assignment: CDR1 MDHEN and CDR2 SYDVKM. The CDR3 runs 15 residues. V was clipped by 2 bases and J by 2 bases, with 13 bases between them. CDR3: CASSLLFDGTYEQYF. The DNA for the CDR3 is TGTGCCAGCAGTTTACTGTTTGACGGAACCTACGAGCAGTACTTC.

This clone was seen only a few times. CDR3 nucleotides: TGTGCCAGTACTAAGGCCCTTGAAGCTTTCTTT. It yields the protein CASTKALEAFF. The V call is TRBV19, the J call TRBJ1-1; D uncertain. The germline V gene has CDR1 LNHDA and CDR2 SQIVND (reference sequence). Trimming left V 7 bases short and J 7 bases short, with 10 bases between. The CDR3 runs to 11 residues.

This chain joins TRBV19 and TRBJ2-7; D possibly corresponds to TRBD1 (6 bases). The CDR3 has 13 amino acids. Germline CDR1 and CDR2: LNHDA and SQIVND (reference sequence). The V and J ends lost 5 bases and 4 bases respectively, with 12 bases between them. In DNA, the CDR3 is TGTGCCAGTAGTGGACGGGACAAATACGAGCAGTACTTC. Translated, it gives CASSGRDKYEQYF.

The chain uses TRBV9 and TRBJ2-7; the D gene could be TRBD1 or TRBD2 (7 bases each). CDR3 size: 16 residues. With 4 bases removed from V and 4 bases from J, the gap between germline ends came to 21 bases. The germline V gene has CDR1 SGDLS and CDR2 YYNGEE. CDR3 protein: CASSPGGGKIGYEQYF. CDR3 coding DNA: TGTGCCAGCAGCCCAGGGGGGGGAAAAATAGGATACGAGCAGTACTTC.

V usage is TRBV5-6 and J usage is TRBJ2-4; perhaps D is TRBD1 or TRBD2 (6 bases each). The CDR3 sequence is 17 residues long. Germline loops: CDR1 SGHDT, CDR2 YYEEEE. Trimming shortened V by 4 bases and J by 0 bases, and 17 bases separated the two germline ends. CDR3 region: CASSHTKGGLAKNIQYF. CDR3 sequence (DNA): TGTGCCAGCAGCCATACGAAGGGGGGACTAGCCAAAAACATTCAGTACTTC. The full variable domain, its missing parts supplied by reference TRBV5-6 and TRBJ2-4, is DAGVTQSPTHLIKTRGQQVTLRCSPKSGHDTVSWYQQALGQGPQFIFQYYEEEERQRGNFPDRFSGHQFPNYSSELNVNALLLGDSALYLCASSHTKGGLAKNIQYFGAGTRLSVL.

The chain joins TRBV27 to TRBJ2-1, with 8 bases identical to TRBD2. This CDR3 has 17 residues. Germline V gene data show CDR1 as MNHEY and CDR2 as SMNVEV (reference sequence). Trimming at V came to 4 bases and at J to 0 bases, leaving 8 bases not matched to a gene. The chain's CDR3 is CASSSQVAGFSYNEQFF. Here the CDR3 DNA reads TGTGCCAGCAGTTCCCAAGTAGCGGGATTCTCCTACAATGAGCAGTTCTTC.

V usage is TRBV4-1 and J usage is TRBJ2-7; D could derive from TRBD1 or TRBD2 (5 bases each). Germline V gene sequence: CDR1 MGHRA, CDR2 YSYEKL. Trimming took off 3 bases at V and 0 bases at J, with 12 bases between the two ends. The CDR3 extends over 15 amino acids. CDR3 DNA: TGCGCCAGCAGCCAGACGGGACGCAGCTCCTACGAGCAGTACTTC. The encoded protein is CASSQTGRSSYEQYF.

The CDR3 nucleotides are TGTGCCTGGACGGGGCTGGGTAATGAAAAACTGTTTTTT. Translated, it gives CAWTGLGNEKLFF. The chain is built from TRBV30 and TRBJ1-4; the D gene is possibly TRBD1 (5 bases). V dropped 4 bases and J dropped 4 bases, with 10 bases sitting between them. In germline, CDR1 is GTSNPN, CDR2 SVGIG (reference sequence). The CDR3 has 13 amino acids.

The gene calls are TRBV28 and TRBJ2-3; 12 nucleotides agree with TRBD2. J was trimmed by 2 bases and V by 5 bases; bases with no gene match: 5. The CDR3 has 16 amino acids. Germline V lookup: CDR1 MDHEN, CDR2 SYDVKM. The CDR3 nucleotides read TGTGCCAGCAGTCCGTGGACTAGCGGGGTCACAGATACGCAGTATTTT. The encoded protein is CASSPWTSGVTDTQYF.

This clone was counted a single time. This chain links TRBV4-3 with TRBJ1-2; TRBD1 aligns across 10 bases. The trim removed 1 base at V and 6 bases at J, leaving 5 bases unmatched. The germline V gene encodes CDR1 LGHNA and CDR2 YSLEER. This CDR3 is built from 15 residues. This CDR3 is CASSQGPGQGNGYTF. CDR3 sequence (DNA): TGCGCCAGCAGCCAAGGGCCGGGACAGGGGAATGGCTACACCTTC.

V is TRBV30 and J is TRBJ2-7; 12 positions agree with TRBD2. The V gene's germline CDR1 is GTSNPN and CDR2 SVGIG (reference sequence). CDR3 length: 19 residues. With V trimmed by 1 base and J by 3 bases, 16 bases remained unmatched. CDR3 nucleotide sequence: TGTGCCTGGAGTGGATTGGGGCTAGCGGGAGGGCCCCGGGGCTACGAGCAGTACTTC. Translated: CAWSGLGLAGGPRGYEQYF.

V is TRBV28 and J is TRBJ1-2; 8 bases map to TRBD1. Germline CDR1 MDHEN, CDR2 SYDVKM. J was trimmed by 4 bases and V by 4 bases; bases with no gene match: 8. The CDR3 runs 15 residues. CDR3 in amino acids: CASSSTGTGAYGYTF. CDR3 in DNA: TGTGCCAGCAGTTCGACCGGGACAGGAGCCTATGGCTACACCTTC.

The chain couples TRBV21-1 to TRBJ2-7; the table's D call, TRBD2, has no DNA check behind it. TRBV21-1 is a pseudogene locus. The CDR3 runs to 14 residues. CDR3 in DNA: TGTGCCAGCAGCAAAGGGGGCGGGATATACGAGCAGTACTTC. Protein product: CASSKGGGIYEQYF.

The chain combines TRBV28 with TRBJ1-5; 9 bases align to TRBD1. Germline V gene data show CDR1 as MDHEN and CDR2 as SYDVKM. CDR3 size: 15 residues. V shed 6 bases, J shed 4 bases, and the junction held 7 bases outside the gene matches. The CDR3 sequence: CASRRGQGRNQPQHF. The CDR3, as DNA: TGTGCCAGCAGAAGGGGACAGGGACGAAATCAGCCCCAGCATTTT.

The rearrangement joins TRBV7-9 to TRBJ2-5; a possible D gene is TRBD1 (6 bases). The CDR3 contains 13 residues. In germline, CDR1 is SEHNR, CDR2 FQNEAQ (reference sequence). V shed 5 bases and J shed 3 bases, with 10 bases lying between them. As DNA, the CDR3 is TGTGCCAGCAGCCCCCGGGACAAAGAGACCCAGTACTTC. Translated: CASSPRDKETQYF. Together with reference TRBV7-9 and TRBJ2-5, the CDR3 gives the full variable domain: DTGVSQNPRHKITKRGQNVTFRCDPISEHNRLYWYRQTLGQGPEFLTYFQNEAQLEKSRLLSDRFSAERPKGSFSTLEIQRTEQGDSAMYLCASSPRDKETQYFGPGTRLLVL.

The chain carries TRBV28 and TRBJ2-4; D call uncertain. This CDR3 contains 16 residues. The V gene's germline CDR1 is MDHEN and CDR2 SYDVKM. Deletions cut 4 bases from V and 2 bases from J, with 15 bases between. The CDR3 sequence: CASSSFGEGPKNIQYF. The CDR3 nucleotides are TGTGCCAGCAGTTCCTTCGGTGAAGGACCCAAAAACATTCAGTACTTC.

This chain links TRBV5-1 with TRBJ2-1, with 8 nucleotides matching TRBD1. The CDR3 extends over 15 amino acids. Germline lookup yields CDR1 SGHRS and CDR2 YFSETQ. V lost 4 bases, J lost 4 bases, and 7 bases stayed unmatched. CDR3 coding DNA: TGCGCCAGCAGCCCGGGACAGGCCCAGTACAATGAGCAGTTCTTC. Protein: CASSPGQAQYNEQFF.

The gene calls are TRBV10-3 and TRBJ1-5, with 8 positions matching TRBD1. Germline trimming cut 5 bases from V and 7 bases from J; bases unmatched to any gene: 7. Germline V gene sequence: CDR1 ENHRY, CDR2 SYGVKD. The CDR3 is made up of 14 amino acids. CDR3 in amino acids: CAISYGQGGQPQHF. As DNA, the CDR3 is TGTGCCATCAGTTACGGACAGGGAGGACAGCCCCAGCATTTT.